These 25 T cell receptor beta chains originate from one sample sequenced in a study of T cell repertoires in cytomegalovirus infection. In TCRdb, the reads were re-called with MiXCR into one record per CDR3 protein. The sample consists of roughly 990,000 distinct CDR3 sequences, roughly a third of them appearing once. Antigens for these TCRs are unknown. Material: cultured CD8+ T cells from PBMCs, obtained from culture after CMV antigen stimulation. These receptors were taken from a human donor in good health (CMV status not recorded). Some clones in this sample may be carry-over from other donors' samples.

This clonotype was counted between two and nine times. This chain uses TRBV6-5 with TRBJ2-1; D remains ambiguous. V dropped 4 bases and J dropped 5 bases, with 9 bases sitting between them. CDR3 size: 13 residues. Germline loops: CDR1 MNHEY, CDR2 SVGAGI. The CDR3 region is CASSSRQHNEQFF. The CDR3 DNA sequence: TGTGCCAGCAGTTCAAGACAACACAATGAGCAGTTCTTC.

The chain carries TRBV6-5 and TRBJ2-3; D gene ambiguous. The ends were cut back, 4 bases at V and 2 bases at J, with 19 bases in the middle. This CDR3 comprises 17 residues. In germline, CDR1 is MNHEY, CDR2 SVGAGI. Here the CDR3 DNA reads TGTGCCAGCAGTTCACAACAGTCCCGAACCAACACAGATACGCAGTATTTT. This codes for CASSSQQSRTNTDTQYF.

The sample holds many counts of this clonotype. The chain is built from TRBV6-1 and TRBJ2-2; tentatively, D is TRBD2 (7 bases). Looked up from germline, CDR1 is MNHNS and CDR2 is SASEGT. CDR3 length: 13 amino acids. CDR3 residues: CATGTGGAGELFF. The CDR3 DNA reads as TGTGCAACCGGGACGGGGGGCGCCGGGGAGCTGTTTTTT.

The V gene is TRBV28, the J gene TRBJ1-1, with TRBD1 as a possible D gene (5 bases). Trimming took off 2 bases at V and 0 bases at J, with 13 bases between the two ends. This CDR3 is built from 16 residues. Germline-derived CDR1 and CDR2 are MDHEN and SYDVKM. The CDR3 DNA reads as TGTGCCAGCAGTTTAATGACAGCCCGTATGAACACTGAAGCTTTCTTT. It is translated as CASSLMTARMNTEAFF.

The CDR3 sequence: CASSLGPTYNEQFF. In DNA form, the CDR3 reads TGTGCCAGCAGCTTGGGACCGACCTACAATGAGCAGTTCTTC. This chain joins TRBV7-6 and TRBJ2-1, with D perhaps given as TRBD1 or TRBD2 (5 bases each). Germline lookup yields CDR1 SGHVS and CDR2 FNYEAQ. CDR3 length: 14 amino acids. The V end was cut by 3 bases, the J end by 2 bases, with 8 bases between.

The CDR3 here is CASSRGSGLPYNEQFF. CDR3 DNA sequence: TGTGCCAGCAGCCGCGGTTCGGGACTACCCTACAATGAGCAGTTCTTC. The V call is TRBV6-2 or TRBV6-3, the J call TRBJ2-1, with TRBD2 matching over 7 bases. Losses at the gene ends were 6 bases for V and 2 bases for J; bases not matched to a gene: 10. The CDR3 runs to 16 residues. The V gene's germline CDR1 is MNHEY and CDR2 SVGEGT.

The chain couples TRBV4-2 to TRBJ1-2, with 11 bases that match TRBD1. Trimming took 2 bases from V and 6 from J; bases not matched to a gene: 11. The CDR3 consists of 17 residues. Germline CDR1 is LGHNA and CDR2 is YNFKEQ. CDR3 coding DNA: TGTGCCAGCAGCCAACTCCGGGACAGGGGGATTGAGGATGGCTACACCTTC. It is translated as CASSQLRDRGIEDGYTF.

This clonotype was counted between two and nine times. This chain uses TRBV6-8 with TRBJ2-2; 10 bases match TRBD1. Germline V gene data show CDR1 as MNHGY and CDR2 as SAAAGT. V dropped 5 bases and J dropped 4; count of bases not matched to a gene: 7. This CDR3 contains 16 residues. The CDR3 region has the DNA TGTGCCAGCAGTCCGGACAGGGGGGAGGGCACCGGGGAGCTGTTTTTT. Its protein is CASSPDRGEGTGELFF.

CDR3 nucleotides: TGCGCCAGCAGTCAATCGTTGGGAAGGGGTAGCAATCAGCCCCAGCATTTT. This codes for CASSQSLGRGSNQPQHF. The chain joins TRBV23-1 to TRBJ1-5; the D gene is possibly TRBD1 (5 bases). TRBV23-1 is assigned to the ORF class and has an uncertain function. V lost 0 bases and J 0 bases, leaving 12 bases between the germline ends. The CDR3 totals 17 residues.

This clonotype has a handful of counts. The chain links TRBV6-2 or TRBV6-3 to TRBJ1-2, with no clear D. V gave up 1 base and J gave up 4 bases, with 13 bases separating them. The CDR3 consists of 15 residues. Germline CDR1 reads MNHEY; CDR2 reads SVGEGT. The CDR3 spells CASSYYPGSAYGYTF. In DNA, the CDR3 is TGTGCCAGCAGTTACTATCCGGGGAGCGCCTATGGCTACACCTTC.

The table lists this clonotype with a few counts. The chain is built from TRBV20-1 and TRBJ1-1; D is unresolved. Trimming cost V 2 bases and J 7 bases, with 5 bases left between them. This CDR3 region has 10 residues. CDR1 DFQATT and CDR2 SNEGSKA come from the germline V gene (reference sequence). CDR3 nucleotide sequence: TGCAGTGCTAGAAGCGGTGAAGCTTTCTTT. Protein sequence: CSARSGEAFF.

This clonotype was detected only a few times. The chain joins TRBV27 to TRBJ2-7, with D unclear. Looked up from germline, CDR1 is MNHEY and CDR2 is SMNVEV (reference sequence). This CDR3 is built from 15 residues. Trimming removed 6 bases from V and 4 bases from J, with 19 bases in between. DNA for the CDR3: TGTGCCAGCAGCCCAGGATCCCAGTCCGTTTACGAGCAGTACGTC. Residues: CASSPGSQSVYEQYV.

The DNA for the CDR3 is TGTGCCAGCAGTTCTCCGGGCCCCGTCGGGGAGCTGTTTTTT. Amino acid sequence: CASSSPGPVGELFF. This rearrangement joins TRBV27 to TRBJ2-2; no definite D call. From germline, CDR1 is MNHEY and CDR2 SMNVEV (reference sequence). The CDR3 sequence is 14 residues long. With 4 bases removed from V and 7 bases from J, the gap between germline ends came to 13 bases.

Only a few counts were recorded for this clonotype. The chain carries TRBV2 and TRBJ2-7; D is ambiguous. The germline CDR1 and CDR2 sequences are SNHLY and FYNNEI. V was cut by 7 bases and J by 0 bases, with 7 bases left in between. The CDR3 has 12 amino acids. The CDR3 bases are TGTGCCAGCACGAAGGGCTCCTACGAGCAGTACTTC. Translation: CASTKGSYEQYF.

The V call is TRBV27, the J call TRBJ2-1; 14 bases agree with TRBD2. V lost 4 bases to trimming and J lost 3 bases; unmatched junction nucleotides: 5. CDR3 size: 17 residues. The germline gives CDR1 MNHEY, CDR2 SMNVEV (reference sequence). The CDR3 spells CASSSRTSGGFYNEQFF. CDR3 nucleotides: TGTGCCAGCAGTTCTCGGACTAGCGGGGGGTTCTACAATGAGCAGTTCTTC.

The rearrangement joins TRBV27 to TRBJ2-5, with D perhaps assigned TRBD1 or TRBD2 (6 bases each). The CDR3 consists of 15 residues. In germline, CDR1 is MNHEY, CDR2 SMNVEV (reference sequence). The ends were cut back, 6 bases at V and 5 bases at J, with 19 bases in the middle. CDR3 protein: CASSPGATAGETQYF. The CDR3 bases are TGTGCCAGCAGCCCGGGGGCAACCGCAGGCGAGACCCAGTACTTC.

A note on this clonotype: This sequence may be a read error, since a much larger clone differs from it by one base. The chain links TRBV7-6 to TRBJ2-2; TRBD1 matches 7 bases. The CDR3 contains 17 residues. Germline V gives CDR1 SGHVS, CDR2 FNYEAQ. The CDR3 bases are TGTGTCAGCAGCCCTTTGACGAGGGGGCTAAACACCGGGGAGCTGTTTTTT. Translating it yields CVSSPLTRGLNTGELFF.

This clonotype was detected only a few times. The chain carries TRBV6-5 and TRBJ1-2; D is perhaps TRBD1 (5 bases). V lost 2 bases and J lost 4, with 17 bases in between. Per germline, CDR1 MNHEY and CDR2 SVGAGI. The CDR3 is 16 amino acids. The CDR3 protein is CASSYALSGTLYGYTF. CDR3 coding DNA: TGTGCCAGCAGTTACGCCCTCTCCGGGACTCTCTATGGCTACACCTTC.

V gene TRBV7-8 combines with J gene TRBJ1-5; D gene unclear. This CDR3 is 16 amino acids long. CDR1 is SGHVS, CDR2 FQNEAQ, per germline. V lost 1 base and J lost 6, with 16 bases in between. CDR3 amino acids: CASSLGPEDSSQPQHF. Written as DNA, the CDR3 is TGTGCCAGCAGCTTAGGACCGGAGGATAGTTCTCAGCCCCAGCATTTT.

This clonotype was seen more than once but under ten times. This chain links TRBV19 with TRBJ1-1; TRBD1 aligns across 7 bases. The junction had 9 bases not matched to a gene; V was cut back by 1 base and J by 4 bases. Germline V gives CDR1 LNHDA, CDR2 SQIVND (reference sequence). The CDR3 totals 16 residues. The CDR3 sequence is CASSIGPTGAGTEAFF. The CDR3, as DNA: TGTGCCAGTAGTATAGGACCAACAGGGGCGGGCACTGAAGCTTTCTTT.

The chain recombines TRBV3-1 with TRBJ2-1, with a weak D call TRBD1 (6 bases). The V end was cut by 1 base, the J end by 4 bases, with 11 bases between. The CDR3 loop spans 15 amino acids. The germline gives CDR1 LGHDT, CDR2 YNNKEL (reference sequence). CDR3 protein: CASSQGRGYYNEQFF. The DNA for the CDR3 is TGTGCCAGCAGCCAAGGCAGGGGTTATTACAATGAGCAGTTCTTC.

There are a few counts of this clonotype. This rearrangement joins TRBV7-9 to TRBJ2-3, with TRBD1 identical over 8 bases. The CDR3 extends over 15 amino acids. Germline V gene sequence: CDR1 SEHNR, CDR2 FQNEAQ (reference sequence). With V trimmed by 7 bases and J by 4 bases, 10 bases remained unmatched. CDR3 nucleotide sequence: TGTGCCAGCAAAATCTCGGCAGGGGGCGCAGATACGCAGTATTTT. It encodes CASKISAGGADTQYF. The variable domain in full, with the rest retrieved from reference TRBV7-9 and TRBJ2-3, is DTGVSQNPRHKITKRGQNVTFRCDPISEHNRLYWYRQTLGQGPEFLTYFQNEAQLEKSRLLSDRFSAERPKGSFSTLEIQRTEQGDSAMYLCASKISAGGADTQYFGPGTRLTVL.

The table lists this clonotype with a few counts. V is TRBV7-9 and J is TRBJ2-3, with a possible D match to TRBD2 (6 bases). Trimming removed 5 bases at V and 2 bases at J, with 14 bases between. Per germline, CDR1 SEHNR and CDR2 FQNEAQ (reference sequence). The CDR3 loop spans 15 amino acids. The CDR3 DNA follows: TGTGCCAGCAGCGCACGGGAGAGTTTCACAGATACGCAGTATTTT. Its protein is CASSARESFTDTQYF.

This chain links TRBV2 with TRBJ1-2, with TRBD1 as a possible D gene (5 bases). Germline V gene sequence: CDR1 SNHLY, CDR2 FYNNEI. The CDR3 covers 15 residues. Trimming pared 4 bases from V and 0 bases from J, leaving 12 bases between. CDR3: CASSGVREANYGYTF. The CDR3 coding sequence is TGTGCCAGCAGTGGGGTCAGGGAGGCTAACTATGGCTACACCTTC.

The chain joins TRBV27 to TRBJ2-3; the match to TRBD1 covers 10 bases. Germline V gives CDR1 MNHEY, CDR2 SMNVEV (reference sequence). J gave up 4 bases and V 5 bases, and 6 bases lay outside the gene matches. This CDR3 region has 15 residues. CDR3 amino acids: CASSPRQGAADTQYF. The CDR3, as DNA: TGTGCCAGCAGTCCCAGACAGGGGGCCGCAGATACGCAGTATTTT.